This TCR beta chain was identified during a study of T cells in Graves' hyperthyroidism and ophthalmopathy. Germline V CDR1 and CDR2: ENHRY, SYGVKD. Trimming shortened V by 7 bases and J by 2 bases, and 15 bases separated the two germline ends. CDR3 length: 15 residues. There were TCR beta CDR3 regions amplified from RNA transcripts. A first-round RT-PCR of the TCR CDR3 used the HTBI primer set. TCRdb fed the multiplex PCR reads into MiXCR, producing one record per CDR3 protein. The profile shows around 660,000 distinct CDR3 sequences, 40% to 55% of them singletons. Uncontrolled infections, other autoimmune diseases, pregnancy or lactation led to exclusion of patients.

Source material: peripheral blood or thyroid tissue (not recorded which). This chain uses TRBV10-3 with TRBJ1-5, with TRBD1 as a possible D gene (5 bases). The origin of this receptor is an adult man with Graves' disease, either hyperthyroidism or ophthalmopathy (not recorded which). Here the CDR3 reads CAINSGGGGNQPQHF. DNA for the CDR3: TGTGCCATCAACTCGGGGGGGGGTGGCAATCAGCCCCAGCATTTT.